These 13 T cell receptor beta chains were all obtained from the same sample, sequenced in a study of T cells in localized non-small cell lung cancer. Data came from immunoSEQ multiplex PCR; TCRdb stores just in-frame clones and leaves some out. This table has approximately 41,000 clones, around nine tenths appearing once. Sequenced material: PBMCs, taken before any cancer treatment. These receptors originate from a woman aged 35 to 70 with stage II lung adenocarcinoma.

J is TRBJ1-2 and V is TRBV28; no clear D gene. CDR1 is MDHEN, CDR2 SYDVKM, per germline. CDR3 length equals 14 residues. Trimming took 7 bases from V and 8 from J, leaving 20 bases between them. CDR3 region: CASTPGGNFKGYTF. The CDR3 DNA sequence: TGTGCCAGCACCCCGGGAGGGAATTTCAAAGGCTACACCTTC.

This clone was observed a handful of times. The rearrangement uses TRBV10-3 and TRBJ1-6; a possible D gene is TRBD1 (5 bases). CDR3 length: 14 amino acids. With 4 bases removed from V and 9 bases from J, the gap between germline ends came to 13 bases. The V gene's germline CDR1 is ENHRY and CDR2 SYGVKD. The CDR3 loop reads CAISVREGSSPLHF. CDR3 coding DNA: TGTGCCATCAGTGTAAGGGAGGGGAGTTCACCCCTCCACTTT.

V and J are TRBV28 and TRBJ1-2; D possibly corresponds to TRBD1 (5 bases). The CDR3 runs to 16 residues. CDR1 is MDHEN, CDR2 SYDVKM, per germline. The V gene lost 5 bases and the J gene lost 0 bases, with 16 bases spanning the gap. The CDR3 DNA reads as TGTGCCAGCAGTCCCGTTGGGGCCCCCTCTAACTATGGCTACACCTTC. It is translated as CASSPVGAPSNYGYTF.

V usage is TRBV19 and J usage is TRBJ1-4, with D possibly TRBD1 on 5 matching bases. V lost 10 bases and J 0 bases, leaving 21 bases between the germline ends. Per the germline V gene, CDR1 is LNHDA and CDR2 is SQIVND (reference sequence). The CDR3 consists of 17 residues. This chain's CDR3 is CATKPWDGLTTNEKLFF. The CDR3 DNA reads TGTGCCACCAAGCCATGGGACGGACTAACAACTAATGAAAAACTGTTTTTT. The full variable domain, completed using reference TRBV19 and TRBJ1-4, is DGGITQSPKYLFRKEGQNVTLSCEQNLNHDAMYWYRQDPGQGLRLIYYSQIVNDFQKGDIAEGYSVSREKKESFPLTVTSAQKNPTAFYLCATKPWDGLTTNEKLFFGSGTQLSVL.

The chain combines TRBV6-1 with TRBJ2-2, with D perhaps matching TRBD1 or TRBD2 (5 bases each). V was cut by 8 bases and J by 7 bases, with 20 bases left in between. CDR1 is MNHNS, CDR2 SASEGT, per germline. This CDR3 contains 15 residues. CDR3 amino acids: CASRGDGVPLGELFF. For the CDR3, the DNA is TGTGCCAGCCGTGGGGACGGGGTCCCTCTCGGGGAGCTGTTTTTT.

V usage is TRBV7-2 and J usage is TRBJ1-5; TRBD1 matches 9 bases. Losses at the gene ends were 2 bases for V and 6 bases for J; bases not matched to a gene: 5. Germline V gives CDR1 SGHTA, CDR2 FQGNSA. The CDR3 runs 15 residues. The CDR3 nucleotides are TGTGCCAGCAGCTTACAACAGGGGGCATCTCAGCCCCAGCATTTT. Translated, it gives CASSLQQGASQPQHF.

CDR3 protein: CASSLITGGRAETQYF. The CDR3 DNA reads as TGTGCCAGCAGCTTGATTACGGGGGGGCGGGCAGAGACCCAGTACTTC. The genes are TRBV5-6 and TRBJ2-5, with 8 bases aligning to TRBD2. There are 16 residues in the CDR3. Germline values: CDR1 SGHDT, CDR2 YYEEEE. Trimming took 1 base from V and 4 from J; bases not matched to a gene: 9.

The chain employs TRBV6-6 and TRBJ1-2; weak D call: TRBD1 (6 bases). The CDR3 covers 14 residues. Germline CDR1 MNHNY, CDR2 SVGAGI (reference sequence). V lost 6 bases and J lost 3, with 14 bases in between. The chain's CDR3 is CASRHLRGDYGYTF. Written as DNA, the CDR3 is TGTGCCAGCAGACACCTCAGGGGTGACTATGGCTACACCTTC.

J is TRBJ2-7 and V is TRBV7-8; tentative D call: TRBD2 (5 bases). The CDR3 is 16 amino acids. V dropped 1 base and J dropped 0 bases, with 13 bases sitting between them. Germline V CDR1 and CDR2: SGHVS, FQNEAQ. Written as DNA, the CDR3 is TGTGCCAGCAGCTTAGATAGGAGGACCAGCTCCTACGAGCAGTACTTC. Translation gives CASSLDRRTSSYEQYF.

Regarding this clone: One end of the junction fails to match germline, which may point to a read error. The chain uses TRBV10-3 and TRBJ1-5; D is perhaps TRBD1 (6 bases). The CDR3 sequence is 15 residues long. The germline gives CDR1 ENHRY, CDR2 SYGVKD. The DNA for the CDR3 is TGTACCATCAGTGAGTCGGGGGCAGGGAATCAGCCCCAGCATTTT. Protein: CTISESGAGNQPQHF.

The rearrangement uses TRBV5-1 and TRBJ1-2, with no clear D. The CDR3 spans 13 residues. The germline V gene has CDR1 SGHRS and CDR2 YFSETQ. V lost 3 bases, J lost 3 bases, and 9 bases lay in between. CDR3 DNA sequence: TGCGCCAGCAGCTCGACGGTGGACTATGGCTACACCTTC. It is translated as CASSSTVDYGYTF.

The V and J genes are TRBV6-5 and TRBJ1-4, with D maybe TRBD1 (6 bases). CDR1 and CDR2 (germline): MNHEY, SVGAGI. This CDR3 region has 15 residues. Trimming cost V 4 bases and J 5 bases, with 14 bases left between them. The CDR3 here is CASSSSGASNEKLFF. For the CDR3, the DNA is TGTGCCAGCAGTTCGTCAGGGGCCTCAAATGAAAAACTGTTTTTT.

This clone is a singleton in its sample. The rearrangement joins TRBV5-5 to TRBJ2-7, with 11 bases lining up with TRBD2. Germline V gene sequence: CDR1 SGHKS, CDR2 YYEKEE (reference sequence). The CDR3 totals 14 residues. Unmatched junction bases numbered 4, after V lost 4 bases and J lost 4 bases. The CDR3 nucleotides read TGTGCCAGCAGCCTAGCGGGAGGCGCATACGAGCAGTACTTC. It specifies CASSLAGGAYEQYF. Full variable domain (missing parts from reference TRBV5-5 and TRBJ2-7): DAGVTQSPTHLIKTRGQQVTLRCSPISGHKSVSWYQQVLGQGPQFIFQYYEKEERGRGNFPDRFSARQFPNYSSELNVNALLLGDSALYLCASSLAGGAYEQYFGPGTRLTVT.